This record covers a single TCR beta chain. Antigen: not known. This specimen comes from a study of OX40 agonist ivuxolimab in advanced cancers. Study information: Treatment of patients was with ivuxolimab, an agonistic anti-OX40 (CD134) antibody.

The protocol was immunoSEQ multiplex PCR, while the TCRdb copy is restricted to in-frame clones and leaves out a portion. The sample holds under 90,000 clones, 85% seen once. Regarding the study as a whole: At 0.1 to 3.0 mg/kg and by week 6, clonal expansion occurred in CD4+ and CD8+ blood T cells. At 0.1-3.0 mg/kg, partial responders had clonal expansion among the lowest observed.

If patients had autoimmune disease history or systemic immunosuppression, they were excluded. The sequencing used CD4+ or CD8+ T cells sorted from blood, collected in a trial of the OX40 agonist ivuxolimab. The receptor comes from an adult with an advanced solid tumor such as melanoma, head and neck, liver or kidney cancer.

The CDR3, as DNA: TGTGCCAGCAGTTTCAACAGGGTTGGGACTAATGAAAAACTGTTTTTT. This encodes CASSFNRVGTNEKLFF. V is TRBV5-6 and J is TRBJ1-4; D is possibly TRBD1 (6 bases). The CDR3 totals 16 residues. Germline V gene data show CDR1 as SGHDT and CDR2 as YYEEEE. Trimming cost V 5 bases and J 2 bases, with 16 bases left between them.